These 8 T cell receptor beta chains were sequenced from one sample in a study of blood T cell repertoires in COVID-19. The repertoire was sequenced with immunoSEQ multiplex PCR; TCRdb's copy has only in-frame clones and lacks some. The sample includes fewer than 60,000 clones, about 87% seen only once; the top ten take roughly 12%. Sequences were obtained from peripheral blood. The receptors stem from a human donor with active COVID-19. The donor label of this sample is uncertain.

The chain links TRBV11-2 to TRBJ1-1; D is perhaps TRBD1 (5 bases). CDR3 length equals 12 residues. The germline CDR1 and CDR2 sequences are SGHAT and FQNNGV. Trimming pared 4 bases from V and 5 bases from J, leaving 8 bases between. Written as DNA, the CDR3 is TGTGCCAGCAGCTCTCAGGGAACTGAAGCTTTCTTT. Encoded protein: CASSSQGTEAFF.

This clone was found once. In the same sample, other DNA sequences code for this CDR3. The V call is TRBV5-1, the J call TRBJ2-1; D is uncertain. CDR3 length: 15 residues. V shed 0 bases and J shed 0 bases, with 7 bases lying between them. The V gene's germline CDR1 is SGHRS and CDR2 YFSETQ. The CDR3 spells CASSLGGSSYNEQFF. Here the CDR3 DNA reads TGCGCCAGCAGCTTGGGCGGAAGCTCCTACAATGAGCAGTTCTTC.

V is TRBV7-3 and J is TRBJ2-3; a possible D gene is TRBD2 (6 bases). CDR3 length equals 16 residues. From germline, CDR1 is SGHTA and CDR2 FQGTGA. V dropped 1 base and J dropped 2 bases, with 13 bases sitting between them. CDR3 amino acids: CASSLNGAGLTDTQYF. CDR3 sequence (DNA): TGTGCCAGCAGCTTAAATGGGGCGGGGCTCACAGATACGCAGTATTTT.

The V and J genes are TRBV10-2 and TRBJ1-6, with D unclear. Germline-derived CDR1 and CDR2 are WSHSY and SAAADI. The CDR3 is 11 amino acids. Between the trimmed V and J ends, which lost 6 bases and 10 bases, there was a span of 7 bases. CDR3 sequence (DNA): TGCGCCAGCAGGGGAGGGTCACCCCTCCACTTT. This encodes CASRGGSPLHF.

The CDR3 protein is CASTAVGGGRDEQYF. The CDR3 nucleotides are TGTGCCAGCACCGCCGTCGGGGGGGGCCGGGACGAGCAGTACTTC. This chain uses TRBV7-9 with TRBJ2-7; 8 bases fit TRBD2. From germline, CDR1 is SEHNR and CDR2 FQNEAQ (reference sequence). After removal of 7 bases from V and 5 bases from J, the junction contained 13 bases not matched to a gene. The CDR3 is made up of 15 amino acids.

V and J are TRBV10-2 and TRBJ2-3; D not resolved. Trimming took off 3 bases at V and 2 bases at J, with 15 bases between the two ends. The germline CDR1 and CDR2 sequences are WSHSY and SAAADI. The CDR3 is 16 residues long. The CDR3 nucleotides are TGCGCCAGCAGTGAACTGACGGAGCTGAACACAGATACGCAGTATTTT. It encodes CASSELTELNTDTQYF.

This clone was observed once. The V gene is TRBV5-4, the J gene TRBJ2-1; possibly TRBD2 for D (5 bases). Germline CDR1 reads SGHNT; CDR2 reads YYREEE (reference sequence). The V end was cut by 3 bases, the J end by 5 bases, with 12 bases between. The CDR3 has 14 amino acids. CDR3 region: CASSSSASHNEQFF. CDR3 nucleotide sequence: TGTGCCAGCAGCTCCTCGGCTAGCCACAATGAGCAGTTCTTC. The entire variable domain, with the rest obtained from reference TRBV5-4 and TRBJ2-1, is as follows: ETGVTQSPTHLIKTRGQQVTLRCSSQSGHNTVSWYQQALGQGPQFIFQYYREEENGRGNFPPRFSGLQFPNYSSELNVNALELDDSALYLCASSSSASHNEQFFGPGTRLTVL.

The chain links TRBV4-3 to TRBJ2-2, with D possibly being TRBD2 (5 bases). The V end was cut by 0 bases, the J end by 6 bases, with 14 bases between. The germline V gene encodes CDR1 LGHNA and CDR2 YSLEER. There are 16 residues in the CDR3. The CDR3 loop is CASSQDFGKGSGELFF. The CDR3 DNA sequence: TGCGCCAGCAGCCAAGATTTCGGGAAAGGATCCGGGGAGCTGTTTTTT.